This T cell receptor (beta chain) came from a study of vaccination effects on CD4 cells after COVID-19. Study-wide results and caveats: Marked clonal contraction of both clone types appeared late after vaccination.

The germline gives CDR1 SGDLS, CDR2 YYNGEE. Unmatched junction bases numbered 6, after V lost 3 bases and J lost 2 bases. CDR3 size: 15 residues. Ahead of sequencing, the ViraFEST assay grew antigen-specific CD4+ T cells using viral peptide pools. With 10 days of culture completed, CD4+ T cells were isolated. Previously uninfected by SARS-CoV-2, the vaccine recipients also showed negative nucleocapsid antibodies. Researchers reported culturing two million PBMC in each well, adding around 10 IU/ml IL-2 and about 9.5 ug/ml peptides. Sequencing was performed with immunoSEQ multiplex PCR; in TCRdb, only in-frame clones are kept and a portion is missing. The top ten clones hold roughly 2.9% of a sample with approximately 74,000 clones, roughly 74% of them seen once. Notes on this clone: Its target is not known.

Specimen: CD4+ T cells from PBMCs cultured with HCoV-NL63 spike peptides, collected before COVID-19 vaccination. This chain joins TRBV9 and TRBJ2-3; 7 bases line up with TRBD2. This TCR came from a human donor who received a COVID-19 vaccine. The CDR3, as DNA: TGTGCCAGCAGCGGGACTAGTCTTATCACAGATACGCAGTATTTT. This gives the protein CASSGTSLITDTQYF.